This T cell receptor beta chain was sequenced for a study of OX40 agonist ivuxolimab in advanced cancers. Germline CDR1 reads SQVTM; CDR2 reads ANQGSEA. V lost 3 bases to trimming and J lost 4 bases, with 12 bases between them. CDR3 length equals 14 residues. Measured with immunoSEQ multiplex PCR; TCRdb has only the in-frame clones, and not every one. This table holds tens of thousands of clones, 83% found once. The source of this sequence is an adult with an advanced solid tumor such as melanoma, head and neck, liver or kidney cancer. The sample consisted of CD4+ or CD8+ T cells sorted from blood, taken in a trial of the OX40 agonist ivuxolimab. The gene calls are TRBV29-1 and TRBJ2-2; D uncertain. The CDR3 loop reads CSVDTTWGTGELFF. As DNA, the CDR3 is TGCAGCGTTGACACAACCTGGGGCACCGGGGAGCTGTTTTTT.